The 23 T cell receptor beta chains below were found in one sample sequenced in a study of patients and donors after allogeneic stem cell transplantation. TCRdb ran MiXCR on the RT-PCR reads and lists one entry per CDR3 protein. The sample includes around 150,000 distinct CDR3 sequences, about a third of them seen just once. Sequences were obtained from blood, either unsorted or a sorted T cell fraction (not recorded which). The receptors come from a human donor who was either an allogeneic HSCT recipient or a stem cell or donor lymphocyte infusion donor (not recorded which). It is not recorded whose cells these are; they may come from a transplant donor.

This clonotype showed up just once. CDR3 sequence (DNA): TGTGCCAGCAGTTTAAGACAGGGTAATTCACCCCTCCACTTT. Translated: CASSLRQGNSPLHF. The V gene is TRBV12-3 or TRBV12-4, the J gene TRBJ1-6; TRBD1 matches at 7 bases. CDR3 length: 14 residues. Losses at the gene ends were 2 bases for V and 6 bases for J; bases not matched to a gene: 1.

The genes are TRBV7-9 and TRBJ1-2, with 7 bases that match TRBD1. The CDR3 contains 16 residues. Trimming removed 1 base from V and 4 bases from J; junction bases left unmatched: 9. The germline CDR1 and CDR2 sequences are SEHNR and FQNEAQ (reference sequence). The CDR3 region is CASSLGADRNGYGYTF. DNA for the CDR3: TGTGCCAGCAGCTTAGGGGCGGACAGGAATGGCTATGGCTACACCTTC.

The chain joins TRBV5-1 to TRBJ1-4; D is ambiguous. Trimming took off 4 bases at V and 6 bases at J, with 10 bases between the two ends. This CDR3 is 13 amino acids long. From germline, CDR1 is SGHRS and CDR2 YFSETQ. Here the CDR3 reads CASSITGDEKLFF. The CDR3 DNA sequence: TGCGCCAGCAGCATTACCGGAGATGAAAAACTGTTTTTT.

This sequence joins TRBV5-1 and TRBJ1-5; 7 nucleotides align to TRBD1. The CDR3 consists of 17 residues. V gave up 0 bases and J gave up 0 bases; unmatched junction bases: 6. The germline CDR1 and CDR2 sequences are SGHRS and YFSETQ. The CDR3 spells CASSLEGGQYSNQPQHF. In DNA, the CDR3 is TGCGCCAGCAGCTTGGAAGGGGGCCAGTATAGCAATCAGCCCCAGCATTTT.

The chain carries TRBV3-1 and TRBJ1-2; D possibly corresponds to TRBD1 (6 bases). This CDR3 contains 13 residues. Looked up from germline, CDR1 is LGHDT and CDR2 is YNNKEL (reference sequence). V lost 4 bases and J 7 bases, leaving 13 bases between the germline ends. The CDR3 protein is CASSPGTNPGYTF. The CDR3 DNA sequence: TGTGCCAGCAGCCCGGGGACAAACCCTGGCTACACCTTC. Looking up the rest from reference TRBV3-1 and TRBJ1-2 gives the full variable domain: DTAVSQTPKYLVTQMGNDKSIKCEQNLGHDTMYWYKQDSKKFLKIMFSYNNKELIINETVPNRFSPKSPDKAHLNLHINSLELGDSAVYFCASSPGTNPGYTFGSGTRLTVV.

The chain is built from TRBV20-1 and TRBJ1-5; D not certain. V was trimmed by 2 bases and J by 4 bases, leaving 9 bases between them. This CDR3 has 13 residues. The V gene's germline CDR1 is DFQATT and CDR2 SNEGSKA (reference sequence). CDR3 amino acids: CSARTGINQPQHF. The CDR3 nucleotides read TGCAGTGCTAGAACGGGGATAAATCAGCCCCAGCATTTT.

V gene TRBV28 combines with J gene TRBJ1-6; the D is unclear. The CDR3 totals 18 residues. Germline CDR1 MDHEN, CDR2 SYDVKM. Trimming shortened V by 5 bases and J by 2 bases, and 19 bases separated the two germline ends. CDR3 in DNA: TGTGCCAGCAGTGGCCGTCGGCCAAGGGTGACCTATAATTCACCCCTCCACTTT. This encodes CASSGRRPRVTYNSPLHF.

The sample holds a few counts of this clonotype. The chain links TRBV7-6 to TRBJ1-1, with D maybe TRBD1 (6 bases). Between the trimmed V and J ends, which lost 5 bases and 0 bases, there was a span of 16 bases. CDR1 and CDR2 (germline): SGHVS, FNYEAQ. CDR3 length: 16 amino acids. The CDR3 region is CASSPEGGFLNTEAFF. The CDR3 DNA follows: TGTGCCAGCAGCCCCGAAGGGGGATTTTTGAACACTGAAGCTTTCTTT.

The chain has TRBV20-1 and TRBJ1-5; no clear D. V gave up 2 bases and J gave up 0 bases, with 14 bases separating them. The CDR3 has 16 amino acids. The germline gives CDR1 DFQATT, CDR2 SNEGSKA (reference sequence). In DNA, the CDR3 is TGCAGTGCTAGAAAGGGAGGATCCTATAGCAATCAGCCCCAGCATTTT. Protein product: CSARKGGSYSNQPQHF.

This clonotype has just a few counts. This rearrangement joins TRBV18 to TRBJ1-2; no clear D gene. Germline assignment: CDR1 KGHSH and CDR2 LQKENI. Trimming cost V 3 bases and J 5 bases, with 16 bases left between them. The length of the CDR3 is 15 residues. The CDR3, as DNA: TGTGCCAGCTCACCCCTGCCTAAAGAGGAGTATGGCTACACCTTC. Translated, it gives CASSPLPKEEYGYTF.

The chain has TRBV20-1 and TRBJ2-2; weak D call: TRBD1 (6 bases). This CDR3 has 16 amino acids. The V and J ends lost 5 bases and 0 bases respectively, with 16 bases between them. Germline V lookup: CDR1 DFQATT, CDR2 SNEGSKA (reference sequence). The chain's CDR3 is CSAGGLQGSNTGELFF. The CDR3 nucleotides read TGCAGTGCTGGCGGATTACAGGGATCGAACACCGGGGAGCTGTTTTTT.

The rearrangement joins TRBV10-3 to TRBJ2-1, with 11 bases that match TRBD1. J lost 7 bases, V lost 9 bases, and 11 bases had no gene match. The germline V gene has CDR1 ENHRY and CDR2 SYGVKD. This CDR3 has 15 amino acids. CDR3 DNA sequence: TGTGCCATTTGCACCGGACAGGGGGCGTCGAATGAGCAGTTCTTC. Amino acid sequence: CAICTGQGASNEQFF.

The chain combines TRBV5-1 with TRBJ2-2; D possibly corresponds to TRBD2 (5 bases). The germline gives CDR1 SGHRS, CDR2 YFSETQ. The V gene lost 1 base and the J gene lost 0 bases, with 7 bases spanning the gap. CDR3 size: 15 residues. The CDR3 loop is CASSLRGSNTGELFF. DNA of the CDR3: TGCGCCAGCAGCTTGCGAGGGTCGAACACCGGGGAGCTGTTTTTT.

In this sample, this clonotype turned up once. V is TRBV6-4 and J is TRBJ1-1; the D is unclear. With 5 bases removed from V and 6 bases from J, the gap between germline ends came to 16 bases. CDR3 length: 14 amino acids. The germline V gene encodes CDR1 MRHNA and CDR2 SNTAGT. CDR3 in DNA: TGTGCCAGCAGTCTGGAGGGTCGACACTCTGAAGCTTTCTTT. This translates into CASSLEGRHSEAFF.

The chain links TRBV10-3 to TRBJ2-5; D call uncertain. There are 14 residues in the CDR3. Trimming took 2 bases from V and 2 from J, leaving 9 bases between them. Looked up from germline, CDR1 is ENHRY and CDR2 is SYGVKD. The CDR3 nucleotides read TGTGCCATCAGTGAGCTTCAGCTGCAAGAGACCCAGTACTTC. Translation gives CAISELQLQETQYF.

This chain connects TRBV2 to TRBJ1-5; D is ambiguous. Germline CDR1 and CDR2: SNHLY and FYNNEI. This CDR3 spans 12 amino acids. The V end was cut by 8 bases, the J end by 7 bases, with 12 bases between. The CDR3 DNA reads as TGTGCCAGCGAGGACGCGGGCCAGCCCCAGCATTTT. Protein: CASEDAGQPQHF. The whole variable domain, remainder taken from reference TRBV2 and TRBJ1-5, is EPEVTQTPSHQVTQMGQEVILRCVPISNHLYFYWYRQILGQKVEFLVSFYNNEISEKSEIFDDQFSVERPDGSNFTLKIRSTKLEDSAMYFCASEDAGQPQHFGDGTRLSIL.

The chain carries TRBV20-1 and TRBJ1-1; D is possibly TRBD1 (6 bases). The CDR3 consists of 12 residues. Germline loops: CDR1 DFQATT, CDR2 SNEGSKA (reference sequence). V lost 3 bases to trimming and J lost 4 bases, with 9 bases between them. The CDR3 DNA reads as TGCAGTGCTAGTGGGGGGCCCACTGAAGCTTTCTTT. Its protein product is CSASGGPTEAFF.

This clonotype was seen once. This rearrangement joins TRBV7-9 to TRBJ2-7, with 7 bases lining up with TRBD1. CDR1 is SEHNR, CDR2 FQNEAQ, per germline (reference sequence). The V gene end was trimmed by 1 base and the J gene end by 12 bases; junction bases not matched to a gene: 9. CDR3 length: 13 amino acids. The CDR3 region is CASSLDLGGLPYF. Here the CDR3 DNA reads TGTGCCAGCAGCTTAGATTTAGGGGGCCTACCGTACTTC.

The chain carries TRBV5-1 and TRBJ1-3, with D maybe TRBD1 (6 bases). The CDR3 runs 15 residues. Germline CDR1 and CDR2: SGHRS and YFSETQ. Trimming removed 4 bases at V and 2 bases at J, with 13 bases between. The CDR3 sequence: CASSQLGGPGNTIYF. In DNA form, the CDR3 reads TGCGCCAGCAGCCAACTGGGGGGCCCTGGAAACACCATATATTTT.

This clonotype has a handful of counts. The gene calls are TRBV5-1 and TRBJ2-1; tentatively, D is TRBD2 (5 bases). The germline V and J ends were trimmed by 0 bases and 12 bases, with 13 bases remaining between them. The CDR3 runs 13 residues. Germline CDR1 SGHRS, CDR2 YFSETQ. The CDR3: CASSLVERRGQFF. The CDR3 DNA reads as TGCGCCAGCAGCTTGGTGGAACGTCGGGGGCAGTTCTTC. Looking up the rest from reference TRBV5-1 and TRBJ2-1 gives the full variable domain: KAGVTQTPRYLIKTRGQQVTLSCSPISGHRSVSWYQQTPGQGLQFLFEYFSETQRNKGNFPGRFSGRQFSNSRSEMNVSTLELGDSALYLCASSLVERRGQFFGPGTRLTVL.

CDR3: CASSYSNGGEEKLFF. In DNA form, the CDR3 reads TGTGCCAGCAGTTACTCGAATGGGGGAGAGGAAAAACTGTTTTTT. The rearrangement joins TRBV6-5 to TRBJ1-4, with D tentatively TRBD1 (5 bases). Looked up from germline, CDR1 is MNHEY and CDR2 is SVGAGI. CDR3 length: 15 residues. Deletions cut 0 bases from V and 8 bases from J, with 13 bases between.

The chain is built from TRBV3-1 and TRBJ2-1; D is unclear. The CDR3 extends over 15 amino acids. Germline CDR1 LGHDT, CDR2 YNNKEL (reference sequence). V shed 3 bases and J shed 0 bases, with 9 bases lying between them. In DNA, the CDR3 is TGTGCCAGCAGCCAGGATACGCTCTCCTACAATGAGCAGTTCTTC. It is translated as CASSQDTLSYNEQFF.

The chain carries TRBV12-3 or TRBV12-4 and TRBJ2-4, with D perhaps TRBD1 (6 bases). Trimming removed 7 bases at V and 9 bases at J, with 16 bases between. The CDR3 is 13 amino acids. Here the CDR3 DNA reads TGTGCCAGCACTAGGGACAAACCCAGCATTCAGTACTTC. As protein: CASTRDKPSIQYF.